A few counts support the clone carrying this TCR beta chain. Trimming removed 8 bases from V and 1 base from J, with 14 bases in between. The CDR3 has 14 residues. The entry originates in a study of CD8+CD57+ T cells in acquired aplastic anemia. TCR beta VDJ and CDR3 profiling used genomic DNA as template. MiXCR was run by TCRdb on the reads, yielding one entry per CDR3 protein. The sample shows 200,000 or so distinct CDR3 sequences, roughly 50% of them seen only once. All sequencing subjects had displayed CD8+CD57+ cell expansion on flow cytometry. Patients uniformly had severe acquired aplastic anemia.

The rearrangement uses TRBV12-3 or TRBV12-4 and TRBJ1-1; D unresolved. Sequencing used sorted CD4+, CD8+, or CD8+CD57+ T cells (not recorded which) from PBMCs. This sequence originates from a human donor with aplastic anemia. The CDR3 region is CASVAGHPNTEAFF. The CDR3 region has the DNA TGTGCCAGCGTGGCCGGGCACCCGAACACTGAAGCTTTCTTT.